The 19 T cell receptor beta chains reported below all come from one sample, sequenced in a study of CD4 T cells in relation to SARS-CoV-2 and coronaviruses. Assay: immunoSEQ multiplex PCR; the TCRdb copy retains only in-frame clones and omits some. Among about 26,000 clones, 65% to 85% were seen once, and the ten largest hold under 15%. Antigens of these TCRs are unknown. Unexposed donor CD4+ T cells date from about 2011-2019, before the COVID-19 pandemic. After roughly 9 days of culture, CD4+ T cells were isolated. The sample comprised CD4+ T cells from PBMCs, cultured in vitro. The receptor source for this set is a human donor in good health.

V gene TRBV28 combines with J gene TRBJ2-7; D call uncertain. Trimming left V 3 bases short and J 2 bases short, with 11 bases between. The length of the CDR3 is 14 residues. CDR1 is MDHEN and CDR2 is SYDVKM in the germline V gene. CDR3 region: CASSLSLRAYEQYF. The CDR3 coding sequence is TGTGCCAGCAGTTTGTCCCTCAGAGCCTACGAGCAGTACTTC. The complete variable domain, with remaining parts taken from reference TRBV28 and TRBJ2-7, reads DVKVTQSSRYLVKRTGEKVFLECVQDMDHENMFWYRQDPGLGLRLIYFSYDVKMKEKGDIPEGYSVSREKKERFSLILESASTNQTSMYLCASSLSLRAYEQYFGPGTRLTVT.

J is TRBJ2-5 and V is TRBV19; D call uncertain. The CDR3 is made up of 13 amino acids. The germline gives CDR1 LNHDA, CDR2 SQIVND (reference sequence). Trimming removed 4 bases from V and 5 bases from J, with 11 bases in between. The CDR3 nucleotides are TGTGCCAGTAGTAGACCCCTTGGGGAGACCCAGTACTTC. Its translation: CASSRPLGETQYF.

This clone has just one count. The chain has TRBV7-8 and TRBJ1-5; D is uncertain. Germline V CDR1 and CDR2: SGHVS, FQNEAQ. The CDR3 sequence is 17 residues long. V lost 5 bases and J lost 5, with 22 bases in between. CDR3 sequence (DNA): TGTGCCAGCAGCCCCGGCGCTCAGGTTATCGGGGATCAGCCCCAGCATTTT. Protein sequence: CASSPGAQVIGDQPQHF. The full variable domain, its missing parts supplied by reference TRBV7-8 and TRBJ1-5, is GAGVSQSPRYKVAKRGQDVALRCDPISGHVSLFWYQQALGQGPEFLTYFQNEAQLDKSGLPSDRFFAERPEGSVSTLKIQRTQQEDSAVYLCASSPGAQVIGDQPQHFGDGTRLSIL.

The rearrangement joins TRBV7-6 to TRBJ2-7; 8 bases map to TRBD1. Trimming at V came to 5 bases and at J to 4 bases, leaving 13 bases not matched to a gene. This CDR3 region has 16 residues. The germline V gene has CDR1 SGHVS and CDR2 FNYEAQ. CDR3 sequence reads: CASSNPRQGKKYEQYF. In DNA, the CDR3 is TGTGCCAGCAGCAACCCACGACAGGGGAAGAAGTACGAGCAGTACTTC.

In its sample, this clone was seen once. The V and J genes are TRBV3-1 (or the pseudogene TRBV3-2) and TRBJ2-3; D not resolved. The CDR3 has 14 amino acids. Germline V gene sequence: CDR1 LGHDT, CDR2 YNNKEL (reference sequence). Trimming removed 1 base at V and 6 bases at J, with 11 bases between. Here the CDR3 DNA reads TGTGCCAGCAGCCAAGGCACTCCTATTGATACGCAGTATTTT. Protein sequence: CASSQGTPIDTQYF.

The rearrangement joins TRBV5-1 to TRBJ1-1; TRBD1 aligns across 11 bases. Per the germline V gene, CDR1 is SGHRS and CDR2 is YFSETQ. The CDR3 has 16 amino acids. With 4 bases clipped from V and 5 bases from J, the junction kept 10 bases outside the gene matches. This chain's CDR3 is CASSAGTGGGWTEAFF. In nucleotides, the CDR3 is TGCGCCAGCAGCGCAGGGACAGGGGGTGGATGGACTGAAGCTTTCTTT.

The J gene is TRBJ2-5, the V gene TRBV6-1, with 7 bases identical to TRBD2. Germline lookup yields CDR1 MNHNS and CDR2 SASEGT. CDR3 length: 13 amino acids. Losses at the gene ends were 3 bases for V and 4 bases for J; bases not matched to a gene: 2. The DNA for the CDR3 is TGTGCCAGCAGTGACGAGCGGGGAGAGACCCAGTACTTC. Translating gives CASSDERGETQYF.

The J gene is TRBJ1-4, the V gene TRBV19; D may be TRBD1 (6 bases). The germline gives CDR1 LNHDA, CDR2 SQIVND (reference sequence). There are 16 residues in the CDR3. The V and J ends lost 3 bases and 7 bases respectively, with 18 bases between them. The CDR3 nucleotides are TGTGCCAGTAGTATCAAACAGGGAAGAAATCCTGAAAAACTGTTTTTT. Residues: CASSIKQGRNPEKLFF. Looking up the rest from reference TRBV19 and TRBJ1-4 gives the full variable domain: DGGITQSPKYLFRKEGQNVTLSCEQNLNHDAMYWYRQDPGQGLRLIYYSQIVNDFQKGDIAEGYSVSREKKESFPLTVTSAQKNPTAFYLCASSIKQGRNPEKLFFGSGTQLSVL.

This chain joins TRBV11-1 and TRBJ1-1, with D hard to call. Germline V gene sequence: CDR1 SGHAT, CDR2 FQDESV (reference sequence). This CDR3 region has 13 residues. Trimming pared 0 bases from V and 1 base from J, leaving 3 bases between. The DNA of the CDR3 is TGTGCCAGCAGCTTAGCAGGGAACACTGAAGCTTTCTTT. Residues: CASSLAGNTEAFF.

The chain links TRBV5-1 to TRBJ1-4; 8 nucleotides align to TRBD1. CDR3 size: 14 residues. Germline V lookup: CDR1 SGHRS, CDR2 YFSETQ. The ends lost 0 bases at V and 7 bases at J; junction bases unmatched: 2. The CDR3 loop is CASSLDRGSEKLFF. The CDR3 nucleotides read TGCGCCAGCAGCTTGGACAGGGGGAGTGAAAAACTGTTTTTT.

The chain combines TRBV9 with TRBJ2-5; 7 bases match TRBD1. Germline V gives CDR1 SGDLS, CDR2 YYNGEE. The CDR3 has 15 residues. The ends lost 3 bases at V and 4 bases at J; junction bases unmatched: 9. CDR3 in DNA: TGTGCCAGCAGCGCCCTGACAGGGACCGGAGAGACCCAGTACTTC. Amino acid sequence: CASSALTGTGETQYF.

The chain has TRBV10-3 and TRBJ2-1; 10 nucleotides match TRBD2. The CDR3 consists of 15 residues. The germline gives CDR1 ENHRY, CDR2 SYGVKD. V dropped 9 bases and J dropped 7; count of bases not matched to a gene: 12. Written as DNA, the CDR3 is TGTGCCATTAGAAAAAGCGGGAGGGCCGGTAATGAGCAGTTCTTC. Encoded protein: CAIRKSGRAGNEQFF.

This clone showed up just a few times. The chain uses TRBV11-2 and TRBJ2-2, with D perhaps TRBD2 (5 bases). The CDR3 consists of 15 residues. Germline CDR1 and CDR2: SGHAT and FQNNGV. Trimming stripped 3 bases from V and 5 bases from J, with 13 bases between. The CDR3 spells CASSFSPIATGELFF. The CDR3 DNA reads TGTGCCAGCAGCTTCTCCCCAATAGCGACCGGGGAGCTGTTTTTT. Supplemented by reference TRBV11-2 and TRBJ2-2, the full variable domain reads EAGVAQSPRYKIIEKRQSVAFWCNPISGHATLYWYQQILGQGPKLLIQFQNNGVVDDSQLPKDRFSAERLKGVDSTLKIQPAKLEDSAVYLCASSFSPIATGELFFGEGSRLTVL.

This clone was counted a few times. The chain joins TRBV5-6 to TRBJ2-4, with D tentatively TRBD1 (6 bases). Trimming took off 4 bases at V and 12 bases at J, with 17 bases between the two ends. This CDR3 has 13 amino acids. CDR1 and CDR2 (germline): SGHDT, YYEEEE. The CDR3 DNA reads as TGTGCCAGCAGCAACCTTAACAGGGAATCTCAGTACTTC. Its translation: CASSNLNRESQYF. The full variable domain, completed using reference TRBV5-6 and TRBJ2-4, is DAGVTQSPTHLIKTRGQQVTLRCSPKSGHDTVSWYQQALGQGPQFIFQYYEEEERQRGNFPDRFSGHQFPNYSSELNVNALLLGDSALYLCASSNLNRESQYFGAGTRLSVL.

The chain carries TRBV2 and TRBJ2-3; 11 bases are shared with TRBD2. Germline V gene data show CDR1 as SNHLY and CDR2 as FYNNEI. The junction had 4 bases not matched to a gene; V was cut back by 6 bases and J by 2 bases. The CDR3 runs to 15 residues. The CDR3 bases are TGTGCCAGCAGGCTACTAGCGGGGGTCACAGATACGCAGTATTTT. Protein: CASRLLAGVTDTQYF. The variable domain in full, with the rest retrieved from reference TRBV2 and TRBJ2-3, is EPEVTQTPSHQVTQMGQEVILRCVPISNHLYFYWYRQILGQKVEFLVSFYNNEISEKSEIFDDQFSVERPDGSNFTLKIRSTKLEDSAMYFCASRLLAGVTDTQYFGPGTRLTVL.

This sequence joins TRBV2 and TRBJ2-5; D possibly corresponds to TRBD1 (6 bases). CDR3 length: 15 residues. CDR1 and CDR2 from the germline V gene are SNHLY and FYNNEI. The V gene lost 0 bases and the J gene lost 5 bases, with 13 bases spanning the gap. The CDR3 region has the DNA TGTGCCAGCAGTGAAGCGCAACAGGGTTTGGAGACCCAGTACTTC. Encoded protein: CASSEAQQGLETQYF.

This clone turned up a few times. The chain recombines TRBV9 with TRBJ2-2, with 7 nucleotides matching TRBD2. V dropped 2 bases and J dropped 1; count of bases not matched to a gene: 5. The CDR3 sequence is 16 residues long. Germline assignment: CDR1 SGDLS and CDR2 YYNGEE. Here the CDR3 DNA reads TGTGCCAGCAGCGTTCGCGGGAGAGGGAACACCGGGGAGCTGTTTTTT. This sequence encodes CASSVRGRGNTGELFF.

The chain links TRBV3-1 (or the pseudogene TRBV3-2) to TRBJ1-1, with no clear D. CDR1 LGHDT and CDR2 YNNKEL come from the germline V gene (reference sequence). This CDR3 is 13 amino acids long. Trimming left V 3 bases short and J 3 bases short, with 8 bases between. CDR3 residues: CASSHPEYTEAFF. DNA of the CDR3: TGTGCCAGCAGCCATCCCGAATACACTGAAGCTTTCTTT.

This clone has just a few counts. In DNA, the CDR3 is TGTGCCAGCTCACCACCTGCTCACTATGGCTACACCTTC. Its protein is CASSPPAHYGYTF. The chain combines TRBV18 with TRBJ1-2, with D uncertain. The CDR3 runs 13 residues. The germline gives CDR1 KGHSH, CDR2 LQKENI. V dropped 0 bases and J dropped 3 bases, with 5 bases sitting between them.